This T cell receptor beta chain was found in a study of OX40 agonist ivuxolimab in advanced cancers. Overall study context: Eligibility rules accepted prior anti-PD-1, anti-PD-L1 or anti-CTLA-4 therapy, and around 40% had some. The study's findings and limits: It was also the case that some nonresponders had low normalized T-cell clonal expansion.

Cycle 7 day 1, cycle 4 day 1, and baseline were the timepoints at which blood was sampled. The protocol was immunoSEQ multiplex PCR, while the TCRdb copy is restricted to in-frame clones and leaves out a portion. Among fewer than 70,000 clones listed, under 90% were seen once. CDR3 size: 15 residues. Germline loops: CDR1 SEHNR, CDR2 FQNEAQ (reference sequence). Trimming removed 1 base at V and 5 bases at J, with 14 bases between. Turning to this clone: What it recognizes is unknown.

The source of this sequence is an adult with an advanced solid tumor such as melanoma, head and neck, liver or kidney cancer. The J gene is TRBJ1-1, the V gene TRBV7-9; TRBD1 is a possible D gene (6 bases). The specimen comprised CD4+ or CD8+ T cells sorted from blood, sampled in a trial of the OX40 agonist ivuxolimab. The CDR3 spells CASSLGGGEVTEAFF. CDR3 nucleotides: TGTGCCAGCAGCTTAGGAGGGGGGGAGGTGACTGAAGCTTTCTTT.